Listed below are T cell receptor beta chains from one sample, sequenced in a study of OX40 agonist ivuxolimab in advanced cancers. Only in-frame clones appear in the TCRdb table, and some are missing; sequencing was by immunoSEQ multiplex PCR. This sample yields 40,000 to 55,000 clones, of which approximately 92% are seen a single time; roughly 22% belongs to the top ten. The specimen was CD4+ or CD8+ T cells sorted from blood, collected in a trial of the OX40 agonist ivuxolimab. The receptors stem from an adult with an advanced solid tumor such as melanoma, head and neck, liver or kidney cancer. CDR3s include the opening cysteine and the closing phenylalanine or tryptophan. The order of the fields is J gene, D gene, V gene, clone size, CDR3 length, CDR3 protein, CDR3 DNA. D genes are given only for firm matches. Part of the rows lack a size; the others show once, few, many or a class for expanded clones.

TRBJ2-7,-,TRBV6-5,-,14,CASSYGGTLYEQYF,TGTGCCAGCAGTTACGGGGGGACCCTCTACGAGCAGTACTTC
TRBJ1-4,-,TRBV9,-,15,CASSPGGQGGEKLFF,TGTGCCAGCAGCCCCGGAGGCCAGGGCGGTGAAAAACTGTTTTTT
TRBJ2-7,-,TRBV11-3,-,14,CASSLGQGAYEQYF,TGTGCCAGCAGCTTGGGTCAAGGGGCCTACGAGCAGTACTTC
TRBJ1-1,-,TRBV19,once,12,CASNLRAGEAFF,TGTGCCAGTAATCTGAGGGCAGGAGAAGCTTTCTTT
TRBJ2-3,TRBD2,TRBV7-8,-,16,CASSLDNEGREVVQYF,TGTGCCAGCAGCTTAGATAATGAGGGGCGGGAGGTGGTGCAGTATTTT
TRBJ2-5,-,TRBV9,-,14,CASSVGLGEETQYF,TGTGCCAGCAGCGTAGGTCTAGGGGAAGAGACCCAGTACTTC
TRBJ2-1,-,TRBV11-3,-,16,CASSPESPGSYNEQFF,TGTGCCAGCAGCCCAGAAAGCCCGGGCTCCTACAATGAGCAGTTCTTC
TRBJ2-7,TRBD2,TRBV4-2,-,17,CASSQETGLAGITRQYF,TGTGCCAGCAGCCAAGAAACGGGACTAGCGGGGATTACGAGGCAGTACTTC
TRBJ2-7,TRBD2,TRBV19,-,13,CASSSGRVYEQYF,TGTGCCAGTTCTAGCGGGAGAGTGTACGAGCAGTACTTC
TRBJ1-4,-,TRBV28,-,16,CASSLWEGQGSEKLFF,TGTGCCAGCAGTTTATGGGAGGGACAAGGGAGTGAAAAACTGTTTTTT
TRBJ2-3,TRBD2,TRBV7-6,-,17,CASSLELAGVRGDTQYF,TGTGCCAGCAGCTTAGAACTAGCGGGAGTGCGTGGAGATACGCAGTATTTT
TRBJ2-7,-,TRBV13,-,15,CASSPHRDLTYEQYF,TGTGCCAGCAGCCCACACCGGGACTTAACCTACGAGCAGTACTTC
TRBJ2-7,-,TRBV29-1,-,14,CSVGRPESSYEQYF,TGCAGCGTTGGCCGACCCGAGAGCTCCTACGAGCAGTACTTC
TRBJ1-4,-,TRBV7-9,-,14,CASSTKLANEKLFF,TGTGCCAGCAGCACTAAGTTAGCTAATGAAAAACTGTTTTTT
TRBJ2-7,-,TRBV27,-,13,CASSPGTGYEQYF,TGTGCCAGCTCCCCTGGGACGGGGTACGAGCAGTACTTC
TRBJ2-6,-,TRBV29-1,-,13,CSVGGPGANVLTF,TGCAGCGTTGGAGGGCCTGGGGCCAACGTCCTGACTTTC
TRBJ1-1,-,TRBV7-8,once,12,CASSLSTGEAFF,TGTGCCAGCAGCTTAAGCACAGGGGAAGCTTTCTTT
TRBJ1-6,TRBD1,TRBV28,-,14,CASSLTGLESPLHF,TGTGCCAGCAGTCTGACAGGGCTTGAATCACCCCTCCACTTT
TRBJ1-2,TRBD1,TRBV29-1,-,15,CSTPQEGTGGYGYTF,TGCAGCACCCCGCAGGAAGGGACAGGGGGTTACGGCTACACCTTC
TRBJ1-2,TRBD1,TRBV4-3,-,16,CASSQSHRGRLTGYTF,TGCGCCAGCAGCCAATCCCACAGGGGGCGTCTAACTGGCTACACCTTC
TRBJ2-7,-,TRBV2,-,14,CASRLGQGAYEQYF,TGTGCCAGCAGGTTGGGGCAGGGAGCCTACGAGCAGTACTTC
TRBJ2-7,-,TRBV2,-,15,CASSAWDTSSYEQYF,TGTGCCAGCAGCGCCTGGGACACGAGCTCCTACGAGCAGTACTTC
TRBJ1-5,-,TRBV27,few,13,CASSLHSNQPQHF,TGTGCCAGCAGTTTACACAGCAATCAGCCCCAGCATTTT
TRBJ2-1,TRBD2,TRBV18,-,19,CASSPPGSLAGVPYNEQFF,TGTGCCAGCTCACCACCGGGGTCACTAGCGGGAGTCCCCTACAATGAGCAGTTCTTC
TRBJ1-3,-,TRBV9,-,17,CASSHRSAGGSGNTIYF,TGTGCCAGCAGCCATCGATCAGCAGGCGGCTCTGGAAACACCATATATTTT
TRBJ2-7,-,TRBV19,-,13,CASSIGSSYEQYF,TGTGCCAGTAGTATTGGCAGCTCCTACGAGCAGTACTTC
TRBJ2-3,-,TRBV2,-,12,CASRAPTDTQYF,TGTGCCAGCAGGGCTCCCACAGATACGCAGTATTTT
TRBJ1-1,-,TRBV7-9,-,12,CASSLAGPEAFF,TGTGCCAGCAGCTTAGCAGGGCCTGAAGCTTTCTTT
TRBJ2-2,-,TRBV7-8,-,12,CASSLGGRELFF,TGTGCCAGCAGCTTGGGGGGTCGGGAGCTGTTTTTT
TRBJ2-7,TRBD1,TRBV9,-,15,CASSAYGDRDDEQYF,TGTGCCAGCAGCGCCTACGGGGACAGGGACGACGAGCAGTACTTC
TRBJ2-7,TRBD2,TRBV19,-,16,CASSIDLELASYEQYF,TGTGCCAGTAGTATAGATCTGGAACTAGCGTCCTACGAGCAGTACTTC
TRBJ2-7,TRBD1,TRBV5-5,-,17,CASSAPGQVRNSYEQYF,TGTGCCAGCAGCGCGCCCGGACAGGTTAGAAATTCCTACGAGCAGTACTTC
TRBJ2-1,-,TRBV6-5,-,15,CASGVAAAPYNEQFF,TGTGCCAGCGGGGTAGCCGCGGCGCCCTACAATGAGCAGTTCTTC
TRBJ2-1,-,TRBV4-3,-,15,CASSQDNTGYNEQFF,TGCGCCAGCAGCCAAGATAACACAGGCTACAATGAGCAGTTCTTC
TRBJ2-1,TRBD2,TRBV7-2,once,16,CASSFAPSGSFSEQFF,TGTGCCAGCAGCTTCGCTCCTAGCGGGAGTTTCAGTGAGCAGTTCTTC
TRBJ1-4,-,TRBV6-6,-,16,CASISARAVMNEKLFF,TGTGCCAGCATTTCCGCCCGGGCGGTTATGAATGAAAAACTGTTTTTT
TRBJ2-1,TRBD2,TRBV29-1,-,16,CSLGGLAGVVEGEQFF,TGCAGCCTAGGTGGGCTAGCGGGAGTCGTTGAAGGTGAGCAGTTCTTC
TRBJ2-1,-,TRBV7-2,-,16,CASSAMLGPSYNEQFF,TGTGCCAGCAGCGCGATGCTGGGACCTTCCTACAATGAGCAGTTCTTC
TRBJ2-1,-,TRBV28,few,16,CASSSPYHPYRNEQFF,TGTGCCAGCAGTTCCCCGTACCACCCCTATAGAAATGAGCAGTTCTTC